This T cell receptor (beta chain) is from a study of blood T cell repertoires in COVID-19. V trimming: 3 bases; J trimming: 6 bases; junction bases outside the gene matches: 4. This CDR3 is built from 14 residues. The germline V gene encodes CDR1 MNHEY and CDR2 SMNVEV (reference sequence). The protocol was immunoSEQ multiplex PCR, while the TCRdb copy is restricted to in-frame clones and leaves out a portion. The data contain about 440,000 clones, 85% to 90% of them singletons. The receptor was derived from a woman in her twenties or thirties with acute or convalescent COVID-19. What was sequenced was peripheral blood. The rearrangement uses TRBV27 and TRBJ2-3; 9 bases map to TRBD1. In DNA, the CDR3 is TGTGCCAGCAGTTTTTACAGGGGGCGGGATACGCAGTATTTT. Protein: CASSFYRGRDTQYF.